The entry below describes one T cell receptor (beta chain). Its antigen is unknown. These data are taken from a study of T-cell memory formation after mild COVID-19. Background on the study: Largely, the TCR clusters proved donor specific.

The CDR3 is 16 residues long. Trimming removed 4 bases from V and 3 bases from J, with 18 bases in between. Germline V gene data show CDR1 as MNHEY and CDR2 as SVGEGT. TCRdb processed the 5' RACE reads anew with MiXCR; each CDR3 protein has one entry. Among about 360,000 distinct CDR3 sequences listed, 14% were seen once. Study results and caveats: That cross-reactive memory joined was suggested by some responding clones appearing in pre-infection memory.

The receptor was isolated from a man aged 18 to 29 who had mild COVID-19 (a few samples of this study predate the infection). Cell type and time point are not known. The source material was PBMCs or a T cell subset sorted from them (not recorded which). This rearrangement joins TRBV6-2 or TRBV6-3 to TRBJ2-5; D is perhaps TRBD1 or TRBD2 (6 bases each). The CDR3 sequence: CASSSQGRGGEETQYF. In nucleotides, the CDR3 is TGTGCCAGCAGTTCCCAGGGGCGAGGAGGGGAAGAGACCCAGTACTTC.